This T cell receptor beta chain was documented in a study of blood T cell repertoires in COVID-19. Generated by immunoSEQ multiplex PCR, the TCRdb table keeps only in-frame clones and is missing some. The sample holds over 350,000 clones, more than 75% seen once. Sequenced sample: PBMCs or T cells enriched from blood (not recorded which). This receptor was identified in a woman in her 30s with acute COVID-19.

Here the CDR3 DNA reads TGTGCCAGTAGTGATGGGGGCCCGAGTAATCAGCCCCAGCATTTT. Its protein is CASSDGGPSNQPQHF. The chain has TRBV19 and TRBJ1-5, with D possibly being TRBD1 (6 bases). This CDR3 comprises 15 residues. Germline CDR1 and CDR2: LNHDA and SQIVND (reference sequence). V lost 5 bases and J lost 4, with 15 bases in between.